This T cell receptor beta chain was found in a study of blood T cell repertoires in COVID-19. For the study at large: Researchers got acute and convalescent COVID-19 samples from the United States, Italy and Spain.

Participants, about 18 to 95 years old, spanned fewer than 30 US areas. Researchers sorted participants into cohorts using their self-reported clinical history. Cohort 3 donors were reported recovered after two negative PCRs, clearance, or symptom resolution. Germline V CDR1 and CDR2: SGHRS, YFSETQ. Trimming took off 3 bases at V and 5 bases at J, with 18 bases between the two ends. CDR3 length equals 15 residues. Here immunoSEQ multiplex PCR was the method, and the copy in TCRdb shows in-frame clones only, minus some. Here the sample spans about 330,000 clones, about 87% being singletons. The sequenced sample was PBMCs or T cells enriched from blood (not recorded which). The rearrangement uses TRBV5-1 and TRBJ2-7, with D possibly TRBD2 on 5 matching bases. The clonotype originates from a man aged 30 to 39 who had recovered from COVID-19. The DNA of the CDR3 is TGCGCCAGCAGCTCCATCGGAGGAAAAAACCACGAGCAGTACTTC. Its translation: CASSSIGGKNHEQYF.